What follows are 8 T cell receptor beta chains derived from one specimen sequenced in a study of blood T cell repertoires in COVID-19. The data were produced by immunoSEQ multiplex PCR, yet TCRdb's version contains in-frame clones alone and is incomplete. In the table there are some 390,000 clones, 85% to 90% of which are singletons. Specimen: PBMCs or T cells enriched from blood (not recorded which). The receptors were sampled from a man under 40 who had recovered from COVID-19.

The V and J genes are TRBV7-9 and TRBJ2-7; 11 bases match TRBD2. The CDR3 spans 14 residues. Germline V gene sequence: CDR1 SEHNR, CDR2 FQNEAQ (reference sequence). The V and J ends lost 6 bases and 4 bases, in that order; junction bases with no gene match: 5. The CDR3 loop reads CASRGLAANYEQYF. CDR3 nucleotides: TGTGCCAGCAGGGGACTAGCGGCTAATTACGAGCAGTACTTC.

This chain uses TRBV10-3 with TRBJ2-7; TRBD1 matches at 11 bases. The CDR3 length is 15 residues. The V segment lost 3 bases and the J segment 4 bases; nucleotides outside the gene matches: 5. Germline V gives CDR1 ENHRY, CDR2 SYGVKD. The CDR3 region has the DNA TGTGCCATCAGTGACTTCGGGACAGGGGGTTACGAGCAGTACTTC. This codes for CAISDFGTGGYEQYF.

DNA for the CDR3: TGCGCCAGCAGCCTCCTAGGACAGGGAGGCGAGCAGTACTTC. It encodes CASSLLGQGGEQYF. The chain has TRBV4-1 and TRBJ2-7; 8 bases line up with TRBD1. This CDR3 contains 14 residues. V was clipped by 4 bases and J by 6 bases; unmatched bases: 8. CDR1 MGHRA and CDR2 YSYEKL come from the germline V gene.

This chain uses TRBV5-5 with TRBJ1-2; D is perhaps TRBD1 (6 bases). Looked up from germline, CDR1 is SGHKS and CDR2 is YYEKEE (reference sequence). Trimming left V 6 bases short and J 3 bases short, with 18 bases between. The CDR3 consists of 15 residues. The DNA of the CDR3 is TGTGCCAGCACCTCAGGGGCAGGGGTGGACTATGGCTACACCTTC. Its protein is CASTSGAGVDYGYTF.

This CDR3 is CASSISRPGNEQFF. CDR3 bases: TGTGCCAGTAGTATCTCTCGTCCGGGGAATGAGCAGTTCTTC. The rearrangement joins TRBV19 to TRBJ2-1; D may be TRBD2 (5 bases). V gave up 3 bases and J gave up 7 bases, with 13 bases separating them. The length of the CDR3 is 14 residues. Germline CDR1 and CDR2: LNHDA and SQIVND (reference sequence).

The chain is built from TRBV5-1 and TRBJ2-1; 9 bases align to TRBD1. CDR3 length: 15 residues. The V segment lost 7 bases and the J segment 1 base; nucleotides outside the gene matches: 6. The germline CDR1 and CDR2 sequences are SGHRS and YFSETQ. CDR3 in DNA: TGCGCCAGCGCTTCCGGGACAGGGTCCTACAATGAGCAGTTCTTC. Translation gives CASASGTGSYNEQFF.

The chain uses TRBV30 and TRBJ1-3; D call uncertain. V lost 0 bases and J lost 1, with 13 bases in between. Germline V gives CDR1 GTSNPN, CDR2 SVGIG (reference sequence). The CDR3 has 16 residues. This CDR3 reads CAWSVGVEGSGNTIYF. The CDR3 DNA sequence: TGTGCCTGGAGTGTCGGGGTGGAAGGGTCTGGAAACACCATATATTTT.

There are a few counts of this clone. At the DNA level, this CDR3 is encoded by other sequences in the same sample as well. J is TRBJ2-5 and V is TRBV5-1; TRBD1 matches 7 bases. The J segment lost 0 bases and the V segment lost 0 bases, leaving 2 bases of the junction unmatched. Germline CDR1 reads SGHRS; CDR2 reads YFSETQ. This CDR3 has 15 amino acids. The CDR3 DNA reads TGCGCCAGCAGCTTGGGACAGGGCTACCAAGAGACCCAGTACTTC. This encodes CASSLGQGYQETQYF.